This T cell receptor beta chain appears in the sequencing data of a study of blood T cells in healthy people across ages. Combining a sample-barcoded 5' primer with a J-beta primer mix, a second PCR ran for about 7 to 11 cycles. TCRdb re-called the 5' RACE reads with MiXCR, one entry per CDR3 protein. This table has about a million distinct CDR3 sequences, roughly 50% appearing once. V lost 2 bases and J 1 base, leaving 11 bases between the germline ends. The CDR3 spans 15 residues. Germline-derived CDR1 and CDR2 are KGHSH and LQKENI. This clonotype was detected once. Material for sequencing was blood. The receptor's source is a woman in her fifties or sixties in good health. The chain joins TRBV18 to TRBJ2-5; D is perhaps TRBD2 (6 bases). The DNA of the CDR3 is TGTGCCAGCTCACCAAATGGAGGGCTCCAAGAGACCCAGTACTTC. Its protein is CASSPNGGLQETQYF.